This TCR beta chain was observed in a study of T cells after yellow fever vaccination. V lost 5 bases and J lost 5; bases outside the gene matches: 0. This CDR3 region has 13 residues. Germline assignment: CDR1 ENHRY and CDR2 SYGVKD. For this clonotype: Its specificity is unknown.

Whole-study results and caveats: The appearance of a small share of clonotypes in both CD4 and CD8 compartments was observed.

In TCRdb, the 5' RACE reads were re-called with MiXCR into one record per CDR3 protein. The sample has around 590,000 distinct CDR3 sequences; 9% to 15% are singletons. The sequenced sample was PBMCs, obtained on the day of the yellow fever booster vaccination. The TCR comes from a man aged 25 to 40 who received the YFV17D yellow fever vaccine. This chain connects TRBV10-3 to TRBJ2-1; 10 bases align to TRBD2. The CDR3 spells CAISSGRDNEQFF. The CDR3 DNA sequence: TGTGCCATCAGTAGCGGGAGGGACAATGAGCAGTTCTTC.